This TCR beta chain was identified during a study of vaccination and CD4 T cells after COVID-19. A word on this clonotype: What it recognizes is unknown.

Researchers used the Oncomine TCR Beta short-read assay to sequence DNA from cultured CD4+ T cells. Investigators obtained genomic DNA by extraction from cultured CD4+ T cells. TCRdb reprocessed the PCR reads with MiXCR, giving one entry per CDR3 protein. The table lists fewer than 9,000 distinct CDR3 sequences, approximately 50% of them singletons. Treatment of the sample: roughly 10-day PBMC culture with coronavirus spike peptide pools or control peptides (ViraFEST assay). Following a culture period (approximately 10 days), negative selection was used to isolate CD4+ T cells. Germline lookup yields CDR1 MNHNS and CDR2 SASEGT. Trimming removed 7 bases from V and 0 bases from J, with 15 bases in between. This CDR3 has 15 residues.

The sample was CD4+ T cells from blood, cultured in vitro. The chain couples TRBV6-1 to TRBJ1-2, with D possibly TRBD1 on 5 matching bases. The source of this sequence is a human donor who had recovered from COVID-19. CDR3 amino acids: CASTRAGRANYGYTF. The CDR3 DNA is TGTGCCAGCACGCGGGCAGGGAGGGCTAACTATGGCTACACCTTC.